This T cell receptor (beta chain) was profiled in a study of T cells in Graves' hyperthyroidism and ophthalmopathy. There were TCR beta CDR3 regions amplified from RNA transcripts. The TCR CDR3 first-round RT-PCR relied on the HTBI primer set. One entry per CDR3 protein results from TCRdb running MiXCR on the multiplex PCR reads. Found here are hundreds of thousands of distinct CDR3 sequences, 12% to 15% of them singletons; the top ten hold roughly 10%. As regards this clonotype: This clone may be a read error of a much larger clone one base away.

J lost 3 bases, V lost 4 bases, and 6 bases had no gene match. The CDR3 covers 15 residues. The V gene's germline CDR1 is SNHLY and CDR2 FYNNEI. The TCR originated in a woman younger than 30 with Graves' hyperthyroidism. The sample taken for sequencing was blood. The V gene is TRBV2, the J gene TRBJ1-5, with 7 bases identical to TRBD1. In DNA form, the CDR3 reads TGTGCCAGCAGTGCCCGGGACAGCCACAATCAGCCCCAGCATTTT. Translation: CASSARDSHNQPQHF. The variable domain in full, with the rest retrieved from reference TRBV2 and TRBJ1-5, is EPEVTQTPSHQVTQMGQEVILRCVPISNHLYFYWYRQILGQKVEFLVSFYNNEISEKSEIFDDQFSVERPDGSNFTLKIRSTKLEDSAMYFCASSARDSHNQPQHFGDGTRLSIL.